The 13 T cell receptor beta chains reported below all come from one sample, sequenced in a study of OX40 agonist ivuxolimab in advanced cancers. Assay used: immunoSEQ multiplex PCR; TCRdb lists only in-frame clones, some missing. This sample has about 82,000 clones, with 91% found just once. The input for sequencing was CD4+ or CD8+ T cells sorted from blood, taken in a trial of the OX40 agonist ivuxolimab. These TCRs come from an adult with an advanced solid tumor such as melanoma, head and neck, liver or kidney cancer.

The CDR3, as DNA: TGCGCCAGCAGCTTGGAATCCGCTAGTACCGGGGAGCTGTTTTTT. Protein product: CASSLESASTGELFF. This sequence joins TRBV5-1 and TRBJ2-2; the D is unclear. CDR1 and CDR2 (germline): SGHRS, YFSETQ. V dropped 0 bases and J dropped 5 bases, with 11 bases sitting between them. This CDR3 comprises 15 residues.

This clone was detected once. The genes are TRBV6-4 and TRBJ2-1, with TRBD2 as a possible D gene (6 bases). The CDR3 runs 14 residues. Germline V gene lookup returns CDR1 MRHNA and CDR2 SNTAGT. The V gene lost 6 bases and the J gene lost 3 bases, with 12 bases spanning the gap. The CDR3 DNA follows: TGTGCCAGCAGACTACAAGCGGGCTACAATGAGCAGTTCTTC. This encodes CASRLQAGYNEQFF.

This clone was seen only a few times. CDR3 DNA: TGTGCCAGCAGCTACAGGGGAGGCAATCAGCCCCAGCATTTT. Residues: CASSYRGGNQPQHF. This rearrangement joins TRBV7-2 to TRBJ1-5; 7 bases align to TRBD1. This CDR3 has 14 amino acids. CDR1 SGHTA and CDR2 FQGNSA come from the germline V gene. The V segment lost 4 bases and the J segment 2 bases; nucleotides outside the gene matches: 2.

This clone was seen only a few times. The chain combines TRBV4-1 with TRBJ2-2; 7 nucleotides line up with TRBD1. With V trimmed by 2 bases and J by 3 bases, 9 bases remained unmatched. The germline V gene encodes CDR1 MGHRA and CDR2 YSYEKL. CDR3 length: 17 amino acids. The CDR3 here is CASSQPGAGGYTGELFF. In DNA form, the CDR3 reads TGCGCCAGCAGCCAACCTGGAGCAGGGGGATACACCGGGGAGCTGTTTTTT.

The V and J genes are TRBV19 and TRBJ1-4; no firm D call. The CDR3 is 14 residues long. V was trimmed by 3 bases and J by 7 bases, leaving 12 bases between them. The germline V gene has CDR1 LNHDA and CDR2 SQIVND (reference sequence). The CDR3 bases are TGTGCCAGTAGTATCTTGTCGGGGTCTGAAAAACTGTTTTTT. Protein sequence: CASSILSGSEKLFF.

This chain joins TRBV7-9 and TRBJ1-2; D remains ambiguous. Germline CDR1 reads SEHNR; CDR2 reads FQNEAQ (reference sequence). Trimming removed 5 bases at V and 8 bases at J, with 12 bases between. The CDR3 runs 12 residues. In nucleotides, the CDR3 is TGTGCCAGCAGCCGTTCGAGCGGGGGCTACACCTTC. Its protein product is CASSRSSGGYTF. Drawing the rest from reference TRBV7-9 and TRBJ1-2, the complete variable domain is DTGVSQNPRHKITKRGQNVTFRCDPISEHNRLYWYRQTLGQGPEFLTYFQNEAQLEKSRLLSDRFSAERPKGSFSTLEIQRTEQGDSAMYLCASSRSSGGYTFGSGTRLTVV.

The J gene is TRBJ1-2, the V gene TRBV5-1; no definite D call. Trimming cost V 0 bases and J 6 bases, with 12 bases left between them. Germline V gives CDR1 SGHRS, CDR2 YFSETQ. This CDR3 comprises 14 residues. CDR3 in amino acids: CASSLEPLGHGYTF. As DNA, the CDR3 is TGCGCCAGCAGCTTGGAACCCTTAGGACATGGCTACACCTTC. The variable domain in full, completed from reference TRBV5-1 and TRBJ1-2, reads KAGVTQTPRYLIKTRGQQVTLSCSPISGHRSVSWYQQTPGQGLQFLFEYFSETQRNKGNFPGRFSGRQFSNSRSEMNVSTLELGDSALYLCASSLEPLGHGYTFGSGTRLTVV.

The chain recombines TRBV30 with TRBJ1-1, with D possibly being TRBD1 (5 bases). V lost 0 bases to trimming and J lost 5 bases, with 13 bases between them. CDR1 is GTSNPN, CDR2 SVGIG, per germline (reference sequence). The CDR3 has 14 residues. In nucleotides, the CDR3 is TGTGCCTGGAGTGTTGGGGGGATTGGAACTGAAGCTTTCTTT. Protein product: CAWSVGGIGTEAFF.

The J gene is TRBJ2-3, the V gene TRBV19; a weak D match, TRBD1 (6 bases). The CDR3 totals 15 residues. CDR1 and CDR2 from the germline V gene are LNHDA and SQIVND (reference sequence). The ends were cut back, 5 bases at V and 3 bases at J, with 15 bases in the middle. In nucleotides, the CDR3 is TGTGCCAGTAGTCTCGGTGCAGGGGTAACAGATACGCAGTATTTT. Its translation: CASSLGAGVTDTQYF. Looking up the rest from reference TRBV19 and TRBJ2-3 gives the full variable domain: DGGITQSPKYLFRKEGQNVTLSCEQNLNHDAMYWYRQDPGQGLRLIYYSQIVNDFQKGDIAEGYSVSREKKESFPLTVTSAQKNPTAFYLCASSLGAGVTDTQYFGPGTRLTVL.

This clone was seen once. The chain couples TRBV5-1 to TRBJ2-1, with 15 bases that match TRBD2. Germline loops: CDR1 SGHRS, CDR2 YFSETQ. V shed 4 bases, J shed 4 bases, and the junction held 3 bases outside the gene matches. The CDR3 totals 16 residues. The CDR3 nucleotides are TGCGCCAGCAGCCCGGGACTAGCGGGAGGTTACAATGAGCAGTTCTTC. Its protein product is CASSPGLAGGYNEQFF.

Regarding this clone: This could be a read error, since a much larger clone is one nucleotide away. The CDR3 reads CASKWSWDEKLFF. The CDR3, as DNA: TGTGCCAGCAAGTGGAGCTGGGATGAAAAACTGTTTTTT. The chain joins TRBV2 to TRBJ1-4; unclear D gene. This CDR3 is built from 13 residues. The germline CDR1 and CDR2 sequences are SNHLY and FYNNEI. V was pared by 7 bases and J by 6 bases, with 12 bases between.

The chain has TRBV25-1 and TRBJ1-2; D perhaps matches TRBD1 (5 bases). CDR3 length: 15 residues. Looked up from germline, CDR1 is MGHDK and CDR2 is SYGVNS. V lost 3 bases to trimming and J lost 5 bases, with 16 bases between them. The CDR3 region is CASSETTTVGYGYTF. CDR3 nucleotide sequence: TGTGCCAGCAGTGAGACGACGACAGTAGGTTATGGCTACACCTTC.

This clone showed up just once. The V gene is TRBV23-1, the J gene TRBJ1-6, with D unresolved. TRBV23-1 is labeled an ORF, and its function is uncertain. This CDR3 is built from 15 residues. Trimming cost V 0 bases and J 7 bases, with 10 bases left between them. This CDR3 is CASSQSRQINSPLHF. Written as DNA, the CDR3 is TGCGCCAGCAGTCAATCGAGGCAGATAAATTCACCCCTCCACTTT.